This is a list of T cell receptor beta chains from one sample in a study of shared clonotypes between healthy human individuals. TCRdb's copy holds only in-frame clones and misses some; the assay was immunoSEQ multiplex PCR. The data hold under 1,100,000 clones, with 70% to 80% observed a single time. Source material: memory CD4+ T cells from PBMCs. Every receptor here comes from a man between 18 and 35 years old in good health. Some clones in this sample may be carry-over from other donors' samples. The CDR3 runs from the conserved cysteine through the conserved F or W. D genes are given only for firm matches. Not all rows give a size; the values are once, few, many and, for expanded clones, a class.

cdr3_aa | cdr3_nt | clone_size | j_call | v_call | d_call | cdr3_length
CASSTITGLLEQYF | TGTGCCAGCAGCACTATAACAGGTTTACTCGAGCAGTACTTC | NA | TRBJ2-7 | TRBV11-2 | NA | 14
CAIRSRDRGQLDTGELFF | TGTGCCATCAGGTCCCGGGACAGGGGGCAACTGGACACCGGGGAGCTGTTTTTT | NA | TRBJ2-2 | TRBV10-3 | TRBD1 | 18
CASSFHAGQGGYEQYF | TGTGCCAGCAGCTTCCACGCTGGACAGGGTGGCTACGAGCAGTACTTC | NA | TRBJ2-7 | TRBV5-4 | TRBD1 | 16
CASSWGTGELFF | TGTGCCAGCAGTTGGGGCACCGGGGAGCTGTTTTTT | NA | TRBJ2-2 | TRBV6-6 | NA | 12
CASSLPDATDTQYF | TGTGCCAGCAGTTTACCGGACGCCACAGATACGCAGTATTTT | NA | TRBJ2-3 | TRBV28 | NA | 14
CASSPSGNTIAFF | TGTGCCAGCAGCCCGTCAGGGAACACAATAGCTTTCTTT | NA | TRBJ1-1 | TRBV25-1 | NA | 13
CASSGRGTSQLEQYF | TGTGCCAGCAGCGGTCGGGGGACTAGCCAACTCGAGCAGTACTTC | NA | TRBJ2-7 | TRBV7-9 | TRBD2 | 15
CASSGTSGIEQFF | TGTGCCAGCTCAGGGACTAGCGGGATAGAGCAGTTCTTC | NA | TRBJ2-1 | TRBV18 | TRBD2 | 13
CASSLTLSPGLARFDEQFF | TGCGCCAGCAGCTTGACCCTATCCCCGGGACTAGCGAGGTTTGATGAGCAGTTCTTC | NA | TRBJ2-1 | TRBV5-1 | TRBD2 | 19
CARSLFEGWGTDTQYF | TGTGCCAGAAGCTTGTTTGAGGGATGGGGCACAGATACGCAGTATTTT | few | TRBJ2-3 | TRBV5-3 | NA | 16
CASSYGGQGTEAFF | TGTGCCAGCAGTTATGGGGGGCAGGGCACTGAAGCTTTCTTT | NA | TRBJ1-1 | TRBV6-6 | NA | 14
CASSRESGAYNEQFF | TGTGCCAGCAGTCGCGAAAGCGGGGCCTACAATGAGCAGTTCTTC | NA | TRBJ2-1 | TRBV2 | TRBD2 | 15
CSVDRVIGGTQYF | TGCAGCGTTGACCGGGTTATAGGGGGTACGCAGTATTTT | NA | TRBJ2-3 | TRBV29-1 | NA | 13
CASSLVKGITEAFF | TGCGCCAGCAGCTTGGTGAAGGGTATCACTGAAGCTTTCTTT | few | TRBJ1-1 | TRBV5-1 | NA | 14
CASSPGLAGVYEQYF | TGTGCCAGCAGCCCGGGACTAGCGGGAGTCTACGAGCAGTACTTC | NA | TRBJ2-7 | TRBV7-8 | TRBD2 | 15
CASSPRLSSYNEQFF | TGCGCCAGCTCGCCACGACTGAGCTCCTACAATGAGCAGTTCTTC | NA | TRBJ2-1 | TRBV4-3 | NA | 15
CASTHRDRGPDTQYF | TGTGCCAGCACCCACCGGGACAGGGGCCCAGATACGCAGTATTTT | NA | TRBJ2-3 | TRBV27 | TRBD1 | 15
CASSQLAGAKNIQYF | TGCGCCAGCAGCCAACTAGCGGGAGCCAAAAACATTCAGTACTTC | NA | TRBJ2-4 | TRBV4-1 | TRBD2 | 15
CASSWGQIRSTGELFF | TGCGCCAGCAGCTGGGGACAGATTAGATCGACCGGGGAGCTGTTTTTT | NA | TRBJ2-2 | TRBV5-1 | TRBD1 | 16
CASSLAAGVNYEQYF | TGCGCCAGCAGCTTGGCGGCTGGGGTAAACTACGAGCAGTACTTC | NA | TRBJ2-7 | TRBV5-1 | NA | 15
CATSRDKGTGRTDTQYF | TGTGCCACCAGCAGAGATAAGGGGACAGGGCGCACAGATACGCAGTATTTT | once | TRBJ2-3 | TRBV15 | TRBD1 | 17
CASSQEGTGYWSDTQYF | TGCGCCAGCAGCCAAGAAGGGACAGGGTATTGGTCGGATACGCAGTATTTT | few | TRBJ2-3 | TRBV4-3 | TRBD1 | 17
CASSSDGGTEAFF | TGTGCCAGCAGCTCCGATGGGGGAACTGAAGCTTTCTTT | few | TRBJ1-1 | TRBV7-8 | NA | 13
CASRRAEIVNEQFF | TGTGCCAGCCGACGGGCCGAGATCGTAAATGAGCAGTTCTTC | NA | TRBJ2-1 | TRBV6-5 | NA | 14
CASSLAGQNTGELFF | TGCGCCAGCAGCTTGGCGGGACAGAACACCGGGGAGCTGTTTTTT | NA | TRBJ2-2 | TRBV5-1 | NA | 15
CATRAQSSYNEQFF | TGCGCCACCAGAGCCCAGAGCTCCTACAATGAGCAGTTCTTC | once | TRBJ2-1 | TRBV5-1 | NA | 14
CASSYSSGGTHYGYTF | TGTGCCAGCAGTTACTCCAGTGGGGGTACTCACTATGGCTACACCTTC | NA | TRBJ1-2 | TRBV6-6 | NA | 16